The 22 T cell receptor beta chains presented below share a single source sample, sequenced in a study of beta chain features in type 1 diabetes. Investigators reverse transcribed all isolated RNA, so they sequenced expressed TCRB transcripts. Clones were read by immunoSEQ multiplex PCR, and TCRdb kept only the in-frame ones, dropping some. The table includes about 130,000 clones, 9% to 9.5% detected once. The sample comprised central memory CD4+ T cells from blood. The receptors originated from a man in his late teens or twenties in good health.

This clone was seen more than once but under ten times. The chain couples TRBV7-2 to TRBJ1-5; D is possibly TRBD1 (6 bases). This CDR3 comprises 14 residues. Trimming removed 4 bases from V and 5 bases from J, with 12 bases in between. The germline V gene encodes CDR1 SGHTA and CDR2 FQGNSA. The CDR3 sequence: CASSSDRSYQPQHF. Written as DNA, the CDR3 is TGTGCCAGCAGCTCCGACAGGTCATATCAGCCCCAGCATTTT.

The chain joins TRBV5-1 to TRBJ2-2, with D uncertain. Germline loops: CDR1 SGHRS, CDR2 YFSETQ. The CDR3 loop spans 14 amino acids. V lost 0 bases to trimming and J lost 2 bases, with 5 bases between them. For the CDR3, the DNA is TGCGCCAGCAGCTTGGGACAAAACACCGGGGAGCTGTTTTTT. This codes for CASSLGQNTGELFF.

Ten or more counts support this clone. The rearrangement uses TRBV18 and TRBJ2-7; no clear D. The CDR3 runs 15 residues. CDR1 is KGHSH and CDR2 is LQKENI in the germline V gene. Trimming removed 2 bases from V and 3 bases from J, with 14 bases in between. The CDR3 sequence is CASSPSPPSLYEQYF. In DNA, the CDR3 is TGTGCCAGCTCACCATCTCCTCCATCACTCTACGAGCAGTACTTC.

The sample holds a few counts of this clone. This sequence joins TRBV19 and TRBJ1-5; 9 bases fit TRBD1. The CDR3 has 15 residues. V gave up 5 bases and J gave up 1 base; unmatched junction bases: 3. Germline assignment: CDR1 LNHDA and CDR2 SQIVND (reference sequence). CDR3 protein: CASSRGQGSNQPQHF. CDR3 in DNA: TGTGCCAGTAGTCGGGGACAGGGAAGCAATCAGCCCCAGCATTTT. The full variable domain, with the rest looked up from reference TRBV19 and TRBJ1-5, is DGGITQSPKYLFRKEGQNVTLSCEQNLNHDAMYWYRQDPGQGLRLIYYSQIVNDFQKGDIAEGYSVSREKKESFPLTVTSAQKNPTAFYLCASSRGQGSNQPQHFGDGTRLSIL.

The V gene is TRBV29-1, the J gene TRBJ1-3, with a tentative D call TRBD1 (6 bases). Trimming stripped 4 bases from V and 2 bases from J, with 15 bases between. The CDR3 extends over 15 amino acids. Per germline, CDR1 SQVTM and CDR2 ANQGSEA. The CDR3 region has the DNA TGCAGCGTTGTCGTCCACAGGGATGCTGGAAACACCATATATTTT. This sequence encodes CSVVVHRDAGNTIYF.

This clone showed up just a few times. The chain recombines TRBV18 with TRBJ2-7, with D maybe TRBD1 (5 bases). Germline V gene data show CDR1 as KGHSH and CDR2 as LQKENI. V lost 1 base, J lost 4 bases, and 14 bases lay in between. The CDR3 length is 15 residues. CDR3 DNA sequence: TGTGCCAGCTCACCACAGGGGTACGGTTCGTACGAGCAGTACTTC. The encoded protein is CASSPQGYGSYEQYF. Full variable domain (outside the CDR3, taken from reference TRBV18 and TRBJ2-7): NAGVMQNPRHLVRRRGQEARLRCSPMKGHSHVYWYRQLPEEGLKFMVYLQKENIIDESGMPKERFSAEFPKEGPSILRIQQVVRGDSAAYFCASSPQGYGSYEQYFGPGTRLTVT.

This chain connects TRBV10-3 to TRBJ2-6; D is unclear. Per germline, CDR1 ENHRY and CDR2 SYGVKD. The CDR3 is made up of 17 amino acids. V lost 3 bases and J 0 bases, leaving 12 bases between the germline ends. The CDR3 spells CAISEPGSSSGANVLTF. DNA of the CDR3: TGTGCCATCAGTGAACCGGGTTCTAGCTCTGGGGCCAACGTCCTGACTTTC.

A few counts support this clone. The rearrangement joins TRBV4-1 to TRBJ2-2; D gene unclear. The CDR3 has 18 amino acids. Trimming removed 0 bases at V and 1 base at J, with 15 bases between. Germline loops: CDR1 MGHRA, CDR2 YSYEKL. The CDR3 sequence: CASSQDYARLRNTGELFF. CDR3 bases: TGCGCCAGCAGCCAAGATTACGCCAGGCTAAGGAACACCGGGGAGCTGTTTTTT.

V gene TRBV5-1 combines with J gene TRBJ2-2, with D possibly being TRBD1 (7 bases). Germline CDR1 is SGHRS and CDR2 is YFSETQ. The CDR3 contains 15 residues. V lost 2 bases and J lost 9, with 17 bases in between. Here the CDR3 DNA reads TGCGCCAGCAGCTTAAAGCAGGGGGGTTCCCGGGAGCTGTTTTTT. Its translation: CASSLKQGGSRELFF. Together with reference TRBV5-1 and TRBJ2-2, the CDR3 gives the full variable domain: KAGVTQTPRYLIKTRGQQVTLSCSPISGHRSVSWYQQTPGQGLQFLFEYFSETQRNKGNFPGRFSGRQFSNSRSEMNVSTLELGDSALYLCASSLKQGGSRELFFGEGSRLTVL.

This clone has more than one count but fewer than ten. V and J are TRBV4-2 and TRBJ2-1; 13 bases are a match to TRBD2. This CDR3 comprises 16 residues. Germline CDR1 is LGHNA and CDR2 is YNFKEQ. V was pared by 5 bases and J by 7 bases, with 8 bases of the junction left unmatched. The CDR3 region has the DNA TGTGCCAGCAGCGTCGGGACTAGCGGGGAGGGGAATGAGCAGTTCTTC. It encodes CASSVGTSGEGNEQFF.

This clone was counted only a few times. The rearrangement joins TRBV2 to TRBJ2-3, with a tentative D call TRBD2 (5 bases). Per germline, CDR1 SNHLY and CDR2 FYNNEI. The CDR3 sequence is 11 residues long. The V end lost 4 bases, the J end lost 6 bases, and 5 bases lay between the germline ends. This CDR3 is CASSAGDTQYF. The CDR3 DNA is TGTGCCAGCAGTGCGGGGGATACGCAGTATTTT.

This clone showed up just a few times. The V gene is TRBV5-1, the J gene TRBJ2-2, with TRBD2 as a possible D gene (5 bases). V shed 2 bases and J shed 1 base, with 6 bases lying between them. The CDR3 extends over 14 amino acids. Germline CDR1 SGHRS, CDR2 YFSETQ. CDR3 in amino acids: CASSFRENTGELFF. CDR3 DNA: TGCGCCAGCAGCTTCCGGGAGAACACCGGGGAGCTGTTTTTT.

This chain connects TRBV28 to TRBJ2-3; a weak D match, TRBD2 (6 bases). This CDR3 spans 15 amino acids. The V gene lost 3 bases and the J gene lost 0 bases, with 10 bases spanning the gap. The germline CDR1 and CDR2 sequences are MDHEN and SYDVKM. The chain's CDR3 is CASSFGGPSTDTQYF. The CDR3 nucleotides are TGTGCCAGCAGTTTCGGGGGACCCAGCACAGATACGCAGTATTTT. Full variable domain (rest looked up from reference TRBV28 and TRBJ2-3): DVKVTQSSRYLVKRTGEKVFLECVQDMDHENMFWYRQDPGLGLRLIYFSYDVKMKEKGDIPEGYSVSREKKERFSLILESASTNQTSMYLCASSFGGPSTDTQYFGPGTRLTVL.

A few counts support this clone. The chain links TRBV6-5 to TRBJ1-2, with D possibly being TRBD1 (6 bases). Trimming left V 6 bases short and J 3 bases short, with 14 bases between. The V gene's germline CDR1 is MNHEY and CDR2 SVGAGI. The CDR3 totals 14 residues. The CDR3 protein is CASRGHRVDYGYTF. In nucleotides, the CDR3 is TGTGCCAGCAGAGGACACAGGGTGGACTATGGCTACACCTTC.

The CDR3 sequence is CASRPTGGDSPLHF. The CDR3 nucleotides read TGTGCCAGCAGACCAACAGGGGGCGACTCACCCCTCCACTTT. V usage is TRBV7-9 and J usage is TRBJ1-6, with 9 bases fitting TRBD1. CDR3 length: 14 residues. CDR1 and CDR2 (germline): SEHNR, FQNEAQ (reference sequence). V gave up 6 bases and J gave up 10 bases; unmatched junction bases: 7.

This clone was picked up a small number of times. V and J are TRBV4-2 and TRBJ1-2; 12 nucleotides align to TRBD1. The length of the CDR3 is 16 residues. The germline CDR1 and CDR2 sequences are LGHNA and YNFKEQ. The ends lost 1 base at V and 4 bases at J; junction bases unmatched: 4. CDR3 loop: CASSQGGTGGLYGYTF. Here the CDR3 DNA reads TGTGCCAGCAGCCAAGGAGGGACAGGGGGCCTCTATGGCTACACCTTC.

This clone was detected only a few times. The genes are TRBV19 and TRBJ1-2; D unresolved. This CDR3 comprises 13 residues. V was pared by 5 bases and J by 4 bases, with 11 bases between. The V gene's germline CDR1 is LNHDA and CDR2 SQIVND (reference sequence). The CDR3 coding sequence is TGTGCCAGTAGTCTAGCGGTCTCCTATGGCTACACCTTC. Translation gives CASSLAVSYGYTF.

The CDR3 reads CASSTKPGQGDTGELFF. The CDR3 region has the DNA TGTGCCAGCAGTACTAAACCGGGACAGGGGGACACCGGGGAGCTGTTTTTT. The chain couples TRBV7-3 to TRBJ2-2, with 11 bases identical to TRBD1. This CDR3 has 17 amino acids. Germline V gives CDR1 SGHTA, CDR2 FQGTGA. Trimming removed 6 bases from V and 3 bases from J; junction bases left unmatched: 9.

In its sample, this clone was seen a few times. The CDR3 region is CASSPYPGGRYNEQFF. The CDR3 bases are TGTGCCAGCAGTCCCTACCCCGGGGGGCGGTACAATGAGCAGTTCTTC. The V gene is TRBV6-4, the J gene TRBJ2-1, with TRBD2 as a possible D gene (7 bases). Germline V lookup: CDR1 MRHNA, CDR2 SNTAGT. The CDR3 spans 16 residues. The V and J ends lost 5 bases and 4 bases respectively, with 18 bases between them.

This clone turned up a few times. V usage is TRBV6-1 and J usage is TRBJ1-1; 7 bases map to TRBD1. Trimming at V came to 4 bases and at J to 5 bases, leaving 7 bases not matched to a gene. CDR3 length: 14 residues. The germline V gene has CDR1 MNHNS and CDR2 SASEGT. CDR3 amino acids: CASSGRQGMTEAFF. The CDR3 nucleotides are TGTGCCAGCAGTGGCCGACAGGGAATGACTGAAGCTTTCTTT.

This clone was seen a few times. The rearrangement links TRBV7-2 to TRBJ1-5; 10 bases are a match to TRBD1. The J segment lost 2 bases and the V segment lost 4 bases, leaving 2 bases of the junction unmatched. This CDR3 has 15 amino acids. From germline, CDR1 is SGHTA and CDR2 FQGNSA. This CDR3 reads CASSSGTGGNQPQHF. The CDR3 DNA reads TGTGCCAGCAGCTCCGGGACAGGGGGCAATCAGCCCCAGCATTTT.

The gene calls are TRBV6-6 and TRBJ2-5; 12 nucleotides align to TRBD2. The CDR3 runs 14 residues. Per germline, CDR1 MNHNY and CDR2 SVGAGI (reference sequence). The junction had 5 bases not matched to a gene; V was cut back by 8 bases and J by 4 bases. The CDR3 coding sequence is TGTGCCAGCCGTGCTAGCGGGGGGGTAGAGACCCAGTACTTC. Protein: CASRASGGVETQYF.